The sequence of this T cell receptor (beta chain) was determined in a study of blood T cells in healthy people across ages. CDR1 is MNHEY, CDR2 SVGEGT, per germline. This CDR3 has 15 residues. PCR was performed a second time for roughly 6 to 12 cycles using a sample-barcoded 5' primer and a J-beta primer mix. TCRdb re-called the 5' RACE reads through MiXCR, storing one row per CDR3 protein. The table includes roughly 800,000 distinct CDR3 sequences, around a quarter detected once. Details on this clonotype: An end of the junction differs from the germline gene, which may be a read error.

The same data also contributed to another study, on T cells of mothers and their children.

This TCR was sampled from a boy aged 5-17 years in good health. Sequencing used blood. The chain has TRBV6-2 or TRBV6-3 and TRBJ2-1, with D possibly being TRBD1 (6 bases). The J call may be faulty, since TRBJ2-5 better matches the DNA end. The CDR3, as DNA: TGTGCCAGCAGCTACTCGCCTGGACAGAAGGAGACCCAGTACTTC. Translating it yields CASSYSPGQKETQYF.